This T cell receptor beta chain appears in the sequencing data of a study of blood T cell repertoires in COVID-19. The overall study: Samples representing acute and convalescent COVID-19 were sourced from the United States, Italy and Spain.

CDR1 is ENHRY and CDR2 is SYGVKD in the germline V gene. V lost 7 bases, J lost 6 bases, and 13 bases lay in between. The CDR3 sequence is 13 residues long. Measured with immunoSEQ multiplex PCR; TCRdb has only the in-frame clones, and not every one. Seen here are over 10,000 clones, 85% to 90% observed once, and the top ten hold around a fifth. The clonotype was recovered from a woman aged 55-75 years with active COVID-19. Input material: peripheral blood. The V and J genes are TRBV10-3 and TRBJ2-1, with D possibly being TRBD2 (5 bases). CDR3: CAITKIGGNEQFF. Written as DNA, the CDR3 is TGTGCCATCACCAAGATAGGAGGCAATGAGCAGTTCTTC.